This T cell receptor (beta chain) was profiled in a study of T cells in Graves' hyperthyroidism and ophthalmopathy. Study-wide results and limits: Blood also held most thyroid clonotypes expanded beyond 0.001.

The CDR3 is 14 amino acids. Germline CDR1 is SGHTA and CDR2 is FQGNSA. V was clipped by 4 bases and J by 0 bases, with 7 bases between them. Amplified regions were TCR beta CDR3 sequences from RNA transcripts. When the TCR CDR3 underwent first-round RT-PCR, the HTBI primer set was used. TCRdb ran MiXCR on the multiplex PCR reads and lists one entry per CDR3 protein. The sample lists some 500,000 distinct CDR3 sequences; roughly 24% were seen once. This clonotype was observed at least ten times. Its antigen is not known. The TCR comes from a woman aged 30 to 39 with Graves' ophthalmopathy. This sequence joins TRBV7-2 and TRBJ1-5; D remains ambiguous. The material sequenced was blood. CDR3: CASSSYNSNQPQHF. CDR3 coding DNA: TGTGCCAGCAGCTCCTATAATAGCAATCAGCCCCAGCATTTT.